This paragraph reports one T cell receptor beta chain. Between 10,000 and 100,000 sorted cells per subset supplied genomic DNA. The protocol was immunoSEQ multiplex PCR, while the TCRdb copy is restricted to in-frame clones and leaves out a portion. The data show about 17,000 clones, just over 90% seen once. This entry comes from a study of CD39 and CD103 CD8 tumor-infiltrating T cells. Background on the study: Shown patients: HPV-positive HNSCC, HPV-negative HNSCC, ovarian cancer, melanoma.

Germline V gene data show CDR1 as SNHLY and CDR2 as FYNNEI. Unmatched junction bases numbered 10, after V lost 7 bases and J lost 12 bases. The CDR3 has 14 residues. Memory CD8 T cells were sorted as CD8+CD4-CD45RA-, any CCR7 status. Sequenced sample: CD8+ T cells sorted from blood. Subset of the sample: total memory CD8 T cells (CD45RA-CCR7+/-) from blood or uninvolved lymph node. J is TRBJ2-1 and V is TRBV2; 12 bases line up with TRBD2. The TCR originated in a human donor with head and neck squamous cell carcinoma. The chain's CDR3 is CASIPSGGERGQFF. CDR3 sequence (DNA): TGTGCCAGCATTCCTAGCGGGGGGGAGCGTGGGCAGTTCTTC.